A single TCR beta chain is shown here with its context. Its cognate antigen has yet to be identified. No base qualities exist here, and no much larger clone lies one base off it. These data originate in a study of T cells after yellow fever vaccination (dated by TCRdb to the late 2010s). About the investigation overall: The SMART-Seq v4 Ultra Low Input RNA kit was used to prepare libraries from fractions with low cell numbers. To follow T-cell clones before and after both primary and booster YFV17D yellow fever vaccination, bulk TCR alpha and beta repertoires underwent longitudinal sequencing. Two healthy male donors, one aged 18 to 30 and one aged 30 to 40 years, made up the cohort. Bulk PBMC replicates and cell subsets were isolated from blood drawn at multiple timepoints before and after both primary and secondary immunization. What the authors observed across the whole study: Most clones expanded after primary vaccination (approximately 97% of CD4 and 80% to 90% of CD8) were re-detected after the booster, suggesting that broad memory maintenance occurred. A small share of clonotypes was detected in both CD4 and CD8 compartments, with the overlap likely arising from convergent recombination. Because the study included only a couple of donors, the extent to which the findings can be generalized is limited. Computational filtering was required because FACS-sorted repertoires could contain abundant contaminating clonotypes from the bulk population. The secondary T-cell response was weaker than the primary response but faster, peaking on day 5 instead of day 15.

The V end loses 8 bases and the J end loses 0 bases, and a stretch of 13 bases separates them. The germline V gene provides CDR1 SGHAT and CDR2 FQNNGV. The CDR3 covers 15 residues, taking in both the cysteine and the phenylalanine. The sequence is cut down to CDR3 DNA, 45 bases in frame from base 1. TCR cDNA was made using 5'RACE template switching, a step that added a universal primer site and unique molecular identifiers. Priming of cDNA synthesis was performed from both the TCR alpha and TCR beta constant segments. Two PCR steps were used to amplify libraries, with sample barcodes and sequencing adapters being added in the second step. Sequencing of the libraries was done on either Illumina HiSeq 2500 (2x100 bp) or NovaSeq (2x150 bp). Concerning the study's data processing: MIGEC was used to demultiplex reads and collapse the reads into UMI consensus sequences, and MiXCR was used for V(D)J alignment. Vaccine-responding clonotypes were identified with edgeR using replicate PBMC samples, with FDR below 0.01 and a log2 fold change above 5 up to day 15 being required. Each bulk clonotype received a CD4 or CD8 identity based on whether the sequenced CD4 or CD8 repertoire contained that clonotype at higher abundance. TCRdb trimmed public reads at Q25 via fastp, called clones via MiXCR and kept in-frame beta chains. Rows with one shared CDR3 protein collapse into an entry with the most common genes and DNA. The V and J calls and clone size come from TCRdb's table, not from the authors' own analysis. Across this sample there are 300,000 or so distinct CDR3 sequences, with 10% to 15% seen only once. In total, the top ten clones hold around 0.49% of the sample.

The intended sense of this specimen's treatment or condition label: live attenuated yellow fever vaccine strain. PBMCs were isolated from peripheral blood using a standard Ficoll-Paque protocol. Dynabeads CD4 and CD8 positive selection kits were used to isolate the CD4 and CD8 T-cell fractions. TriZol was used to extract RNA from bulk PBMCs, CD4 and CD8 fractions, and dextramer-positive and dextramer-negative fractions. This chain is built from TRBV11-2 and TRBJ2-2, with the D segment identity uncertain. The sequence was collected from a young man who received the YFV17D yellow fever vaccine. The input for sequencing was CD4+ T cells sorted from PBMCs, taken 45 days after the yellow fever booster vaccination. Here the CDR3 is given as CASRQGQSNTGELFF. The base sequence is TGTGCCAGCCGCCAAGGGCAGTCGAACACCGGGGAGCTGTTTTTT.